This T cell receptor (beta chain) originates from a study of blood T cells in healthy people across ages. Background on the study: About one barcoded TCR beta cDNA was captured per two T cells. General study findings and limits: Per-million-T-cell TCR beta diversity fell roughly linearly with age. Higher diversity and more naive CD4+ cells were features of long-lived donors, compared to aged donors.

A second PCR, run for about 7 to 12 cycles, used a sample-barcoded 5' primer plus a J-beta primer mix. TCRdb redid the calling of the 5' RACE reads with MiXCR, one entry per CDR3 protein. The sample carries approximately 780,000 distinct CDR3 sequences, roughly 26% recorded once. Germline trimming cut 5 bases from V and 0 bases from J; bases unmatched to any gene: 8. In germline, CDR1 is DFQATT, CDR2 SNEGSKA (reference sequence). This CDR3 has 15 amino acids. On this clonotype itself: Its antigen is still unknown.

The same sample was also studied in work on T cells of mothers and their children.

The clonotype comes from a boy younger than 18 in good health. The chain is built from TRBV20-1 and TRBJ2-3; TRBD2 matches 7 bases. Sequencing was performed on blood. CDR3 sequence (DNA): TGCAGTGCTTACCGGGACTACCGGAGCACAGATACGCAGTATTTT. Translation: CSAYRDYRSTDTQYF.